This passage covers 31 T cell receptor beta chains from one sample sequenced in a study of blood T cell repertoires in COVID-19. Clones were sequenced by immunoSEQ multiplex PCR, and TCRdb holds only the in-frame ones, with some missing. The sample carries about 38,000 clones, approximately 86% recorded once. The sample taken for sequencing was peripheral blood. These receptors were taken from a human donor in a cohort sampled during active COVID-19.

J is TRBJ2-5 and V is TRBV12-3 or TRBV12-4; a weak D match, TRBD1 (5 bases). The CDR3 is 12 amino acids. V lost 4 bases to trimming and J lost 7 bases, with 10 bases between them. The CDR3 DNA sequence: TGTGCCAGCAGTTCGACAGTCAGGACCCAGTACTTC. Protein: CASSSTVRTQYF.

The genes are TRBV9 and TRBJ2-1, with 7 bases aligning to TRBD2. Germline V gives CDR1 SGDLS, CDR2 YYNGEE. J was trimmed by 7 bases and V by 0 bases; bases with no gene match: 7. This CDR3 is 15 amino acids long. DNA of the CDR3: TGTGCCAGCAGCGTAGTGGGGACTACCAGGAATGAGCAGTTCTTC. It is translated as CASSVVGTTRNEQFF. The entire variable domain, with the rest obtained from reference TRBV9 and TRBJ2-1, is as follows: DSGVTQTPKHLITATGQRVTLRCSPRSGDLSVYWYQQSLDQGLQFLIQYYNGEERAKGNILERFSAQQFPDLHSELNLSSLELGDSALYFCASSVVGTTRNEQFFGPGTRLTVL.

J is TRBJ1-2 and V is TRBV7-3, with TRBD1 identical over 7 bases. CDR3 length equals 17 residues. Germline CDR1 reads SGHTA; CDR2 reads FQGTGA. With V trimmed by 6 bases and J by 5 bases, 18 bases remained unmatched. The CDR3, as DNA: TGTGCCAGCAGTTCCCTTGGACAGGCCCTAAGGAGGTATGGCTACACCTTC. It encodes CASSSLGQALRRYGYTF.

The J gene is TRBJ1-1, the V gene TRBV30; TRBD1 aligns across 7 bases. CDR1 and CDR2 (germline): GTSNPN, SVGIG (reference sequence). CDR3 length equals 13 residues. V shed 4 bases and J 1 base; nucleotides not matched to a gene: 3. The CDR3 DNA reads as TGTGCCTGGACAAGACAGGGGAACACTGAAGCTTTCTTT. Protein sequence: CAWTRQGNTEAFF.

This chain uses TRBV5-1 with TRBJ2-1; 11 bases are a match to TRBD2. Germline CDR1 is SGHRS and CDR2 is YFSETQ. The CDR3 runs 17 residues. V was pared by 0 bases and J by 7 bases, with 9 bases of the junction left unmatched. CDR3: CASSLAAWTSGRNEQFF. The CDR3 DNA reads TGCGCCAGCAGCTTGGCGGCATGGACTAGCGGGCGGAATGAGCAGTTCTTC.

This chain uses TRBV19 with TRBJ1-1; D is possibly TRBD1 (5 bases). This CDR3 is built from 14 residues. Germline V gene sequence: CDR1 LNHDA, CDR2 SQIVND (reference sequence). V was cut by 3 bases and J by 0 bases, with 8 bases left in between. CDR3 region: CASSMGRLNTEAFF. DNA for the CDR3: TGTGCCAGTAGTATGGGGCGGTTGAACACTGAAGCTTTCTTT.

This clone was seen a few times. The J gene is TRBJ1-6, the V gene TRBV14; no clear D gene. Trimming cost V 4 bases and J 5 bases, with 9 bases left between them. Germline assignment: CDR1 SGHDN and CDR2 FVKESK. The CDR3 spans 14 residues. The chain's CDR3 is CASSLGGNNSPLHF. CDR3 DNA: TGTGCCAGCAGCCTGGGAGGGAATAATTCACCCCTCCACTTT. Using reference TRBV14 and TRBJ1-6 for the parts outside the CDR3, the full variable domain is EAGVTQFPSHSVIEKGQTVTLRCDPISGHDNLYWYRRVMGKEIKFLLHFVKESKQDESGMPNNRFLAERTGGTYSTLKVQPAELEDSGVYFCASSLGGNNSPLHFGNGTRLTVT.

This clone was seen a handful of times. The V gene is TRBV28, the J gene TRBJ1-1, with 8 bases that match TRBD1. The V gene end was trimmed by 2 bases and the J gene end by 10 bases; junction bases not matched to a gene: 6. The CDR3 has 13 amino acids. Germline values: CDR1 MDHEN, CDR2 SYDVKM. This CDR3 reads CASSLGTGLLAFF. The CDR3, as DNA: TGTGCCAGCAGTTTAGGGACAGGTTTGTTAGCTTTCTTT. Together with reference TRBV28 and TRBJ1-1, the CDR3 gives the full variable domain: DVKVTQSSRYLVKRTGEKVFLECVQDMDHENMFWYRQDPGLGLRLIYFSYDVKMKEKGDIPEGYSVSREKKERFSLILESASTNQTSMYLCASSLGTGLLAFFGQGTRLTVV.

This clone was detected only once. The genes are TRBV19 and TRBJ1-6; TRBD1 agrees at 8 bases. The CDR3 consists of 14 residues. V was clipped by 4 bases and J by 10 bases; unmatched bases: 6. Germline-derived CDR1 and CDR2 are LNHDA and SQIVND (reference sequence). CDR3 in amino acids: CASSTRQGMSPLHF. The CDR3 nucleotides read TGTGCCAGTAGTACAAGACAGGGGATGTCACCCCTCCACTTT.

The chain couples TRBV5-5 to TRBJ1-2; D gene ambiguous. CDR1 and CDR2 (germline): SGHKS, YYEKEE (reference sequence). The CDR3 is 15 amino acids. The V end lost 0 bases, the J end lost 3 bases, and 12 bases lay between the germline ends. The CDR3 region is CASSLGAGWYYGYTF. In DNA form, the CDR3 reads TGTGCCAGCAGCTTGGGTGCGGGTTGGTACTATGGCTACACCTTC.

V usage is TRBV5-8 and J usage is TRBJ2-7; D is ambiguous. V lost 5 bases and J lost 6, with 6 bases in between. CDR3 length equals 10 residues. Germline values: CDR1 SGHTS, CDR2 YDEGEE. CDR3 protein: CASSLVEQYF. The CDR3 nucleotides are TGTGCCAGCAGTCTTGTCGAGCAGTACTTC.

The rearrangement links TRBV25-1 to TRBJ2-5; maybe TRBD1 (6 bases). CDR1 is MGHDK, CDR2 SYGVNS, per germline. The length of the CDR3 is 15 residues. V was trimmed by 3 bases and J by 4 bases, leaving 15 bases between them. Here the CDR3 DNA reads TGTGCCAGCAGTGACTTGCAGGGGCAGGTAGAGACCCAGTACTTC. Protein sequence: CASSDLQGQVETQYF.

Only one count was recorded for this clone. The rearrangement uses TRBV7-3 and TRBJ2-2, with D perhaps TRBD1 (6 bases). Trimming removed 5 bases from V and 3 bases from J, with 10 bases in between. Germline-derived CDR1 and CDR2 are SGHTA and FQGTGA. The CDR3 runs to 14 residues. The CDR3 DNA reads as TGTGCCAGCAGCCACAGGGTTGACACCGGGGAGCTGTTTTTT. Translation: CASSHRVDTGELFF.

The rearrangement joins TRBV6-5 to TRBJ1-2; TRBD1 might be the D (5 bases). The V gene's germline CDR1 is MNHEY and CDR2 SVGAGI. Trimming took off 8 bases at V and 4 bases at J, with 11 bases between the two ends. The CDR3 has 12 residues. DNA of the CDR3: TGTGCCAGCCAATCCCAGGGCTATGGCTACACCTTC. Protein sequence: CASQSQGYGYTF.

V gene TRBV28 combines with J gene TRBJ2-6; 9 bases match TRBD1. CDR1 and CDR2 (germline): MDHEN, SYDVKM. The CDR3 extends over 17 amino acids. V lost 5 bases to trimming and J lost 0 bases; unmatched junction nucleotides: 5. CDR3 loop: CASSPGTGLSGANVLTF. In nucleotides, the CDR3 is TGTGCCAGCAGTCCCGGGACAGGGCTCTCTGGGGCCAACGTCCTGACTTTC.

V usage is TRBV6-2 or TRBV6-3 and J usage is TRBJ2-1, with 13 bases matching TRBD2. Per germline, CDR1 MNHEY and CDR2 SVGEGT. The junction had 4 bases not matched to a gene; V was cut back by 5 bases and J by 12 bases. The CDR3 runs 13 residues. The chain's CDR3 is CASSHGLAGVQFF. The CDR3 coding sequence is TGTGCCAGCAGTCACGGACTAGCGGGAGTGCAGTTCTTC.

The chain uses TRBV28 and TRBJ2-1; TRBD2 might be the D (6 bases). The V end was cut by 6 bases, the J end by 10 bases, with 13 bases between. The CDR3 consists of 12 residues. Germline-derived CDR1 and CDR2 are MDHEN and SYDVKM. CDR3 region: CASSPGRREQFF. CDR3 sequence (DNA): TGTGCCAGCAGCCCAGGGAGGAGGGAGCAGTTCTTC.

The chain couples TRBV9 to TRBJ1-1, with TRBD1 as a possible D gene (6 bases). The CDR3 sequence is 14 residues long. CDR1 and CDR2 from the germline V gene are SGDLS and YYNGEE. Trimming removed 6 bases from V and 4 bases from J, with 16 bases in between. CDR3 protein: CASNPAGGLTEAFF. As DNA, the CDR3 is TGTGCCAGCAACCCGGCGGGGGGCCTCACTGAAGCTTTCTTT.

The CDR3 is CASTSGGAYNEQFF. The DNA for the CDR3 is TGTGCCAGCACAAGCGGGGGGGCGTACAATGAGCAGTTCTTC. V usage is TRBV7-8 and J usage is TRBJ2-1; 10 bases map to TRBD2. With 7 bases clipped from V and 4 bases from J, the junction kept 4 bases outside the gene matches. The germline V gene has CDR1 SGHVS and CDR2 FQNEAQ. The CDR3 runs to 14 residues.

The V gene is TRBV5-4, the J gene TRBJ1-5, with TRBD1 matching 7 bases. The germline V gene encodes CDR1 SGHNT and CDR2 YYREEE (reference sequence). Unmatched junction bases numbered 5, after V lost 0 bases and J lost 2 bases. CDR3 length equals 16 residues. The chain's CDR3 is CASSLEGTGGNQPQHF. CDR3 in DNA: TGTGCCAGCAGCTTGGAAGGAACAGGGGGCAATCAGCCCCAGCATTTT.

J is TRBJ2-7 and V is TRBV9; D unresolved. The CDR3 extends over 16 amino acids. Germline-derived CDR1 and CDR2 are SGDLS and YYNGEE. The germline V and J ends were trimmed by 0 bases and 0 bases, with 13 bases remaining between them. The CDR3 region has the DNA TGTGCCAGCAGCGTAGGTCCTCAGGCCAGCTCCTACGAGCAGTACTTC. This translates into CASSVGPQASSYEQYF.

The chain couples TRBV18 to TRBJ2-5; 8 nucleotides match TRBD2. Trimming took 3 bases from V and 2 from J; bases not matched to a gene: 5. The CDR3 length is 15 residues. Germline lookup yields CDR1 KGHSH and CDR2 LQKENI. This CDR3 reads CASSPRVAGQETQYF. The CDR3 DNA reads as TGTGCCAGCTCACCCCGGGTAGCGGGACAAGAGACCCAGTACTTC.

The chain is built from TRBV27 and TRBJ2-1; no reliable D call. Germline CDR1 MNHEY, CDR2 SMNVEV (reference sequence). The CDR3 loop spans 13 amino acids. V gave up 6 bases and J gave up 3 bases, with 9 bases separating them. The CDR3 DNA is TGTGCCAGCAGAGAGTCCGGCTACAATGAGCAGTTCTTC. Residues: CASRESGYNEQFF.

The chain links TRBV28 to TRBJ1-2, with D possibly being TRBD1 (5 bases). Germline CDR1 reads MDHEN; CDR2 reads SYDVKM. Trimming took 7 bases from V and 13 from J, leaving 22 bases between them. The CDR3 length is 13 residues. CDR3 sequence reads: CASNLGLGRAGTF. The CDR3 DNA reads as TGTGCCAGCAATCTGGGACTGGGAAGAGCGGGCACCTTC.

The table lists this clone with a count of one. The chain employs TRBV6-5 and TRBJ2-5, with 9 bases fitting TRBD2. CDR1 and CDR2 (germline): MNHEY, SVGAGI. J was trimmed by 7 bases and V by 4 bases; bases with no gene match: 13. This CDR3 is 16 amino acids long. The CDR3 reads CASSFSGSSLGGTQYF. CDR3 sequence (DNA): TGTGCCAGCAGTTTTAGCGGGAGCTCCCTCGGGGGGACCCAGTACTTC.

This clone was seen once. DNA for the CDR3: TGTGCCAGCAGTACGGGACTCATATTACCTAGACACACAGATACGCAGTATTTT. Amino acid sequence: CASSTGLILPRHTDTQYF. The V call is TRBV6-2 or TRBV6-3, the J call TRBJ2-3, with a tentative D call TRBD2 (6 bases). The germline CDR1 and CDR2 sequences are MNHEY and SVGEGT. V lost 5 bases and J 2 bases, leaving 23 bases between the germline ends. This CDR3 region has 18 residues.

V is TRBV27 and J is TRBJ2-5, with D possibly TRBD1 on 6 matching bases. This CDR3 contains 17 residues. Germline-derived CDR1 and CDR2 are MNHEY and SMNVEV (reference sequence). V shed 2 bases and J shed 1 base, with 17 bases lying between them. The CDR3 loop is CASSLTNQGLRQETQYF. CDR3 nucleotides: TGTGCCAGCAGTTTAACAAACCAGGGGCTCCGCCAAGAGACCCAGTACTTC.

This rearrangement joins TRBV5-1 to TRBJ2-3; TRBD1 matches 10 bases. The CDR3 consists of 15 residues. Germline CDR1 is SGHRS and CDR2 is YFSETQ. V shed 4 bases, J shed 2 bases, and the junction held 4 bases outside the gene matches. The CDR3 sequence: CASSAGTGVTDTQYF. CDR3 coding DNA: TGCGCCAGCAGCGCGGGGACAGGGGTCACAGATACGCAGTATTTT.

The J gene is TRBJ2-3, the V gene TRBV5-1; TRBD2 agrees at 9 bases. The CDR3 contains 16 residues. Germline CDR1 SGHRS, CDR2 YFSETQ. V lost 7 bases, J lost 4 bases, and 13 bases stayed unmatched. The DNA of the CDR3 is TGCGCCAGCGCCTATCGAGGCGGGGGGGCAGCAGATACGCAGTATTTT. This encodes CASAYRGGGAADTQYF.

The chain is built from TRBV5-1 and TRBJ2-5, with D possibly being TRBD1 (6 bases). Trimming left V 4 bases short and J 1 base short, with 11 bases between. Germline V lookup: CDR1 SGHRS, CDR2 YFSETQ. This CDR3 is 14 amino acids long. The CDR3 bases are TGCGCCAGCAGCCGTCCGACAGGCCAAGAGACCCAGTACTTC. It yields the protein CASSRPTGQETQYF.

CDR3 protein: CASIPRAGYGYTF. The CDR3 DNA is TGTGCCAGCATCCCCCGGGCAGGGTATGGCTACACCTTC. The rearrangement joins TRBV6-5 to TRBJ1-2; possibly TRBD1 for D (5 bases). The V end lost 7 bases, the J end lost 5 bases, and 14 bases lay between the germline ends. This CDR3 is built from 13 residues. Germline CDR1 MNHEY, CDR2 SVGAGI.